Listed below are T cell receptor beta chains from one sample, sequenced in a study of CD8+CD57+ T cells in acquired aplastic anemia. TCRdb redid the calling of the reads with MiXCR, one entry per CDR3 protein. The sample yields roughly 170,000 distinct CDR3 sequences, almost 50% seen once. Sequencing was done on a sample of sorted CD4+, CD8+, or CD8+CD57+ T cells (not recorded which) from PBMCs. All receptors come from a human donor with aplastic anemia. Each CDR3 is given with its conserved first and last residue. The D gene is left open where the match is weak. A row's size may be missing; if present it is once, few, many or a size class.

cdr3_nt,cdr3_aa,v_call,d_call,clone_size,j_call
TGTGCCAGCAGCTCTATGTCTCAGGGACGGTCACCCCTCCACTTT,CASSSMSQGRSPLHF,TRBV11-1,NA,many,TRBJ1-6
TGTGCCAGCAGGGCTAGCGAAAAGAACACCGGGGAGCTGTTTTTT,CASRASEKNTGELFF,TRBV12-3/TRBV12-4,NA,many,TRBJ2-2
TGTGCCAGCAGTTTTCGTCGCACAGATACGCAGTATTTT,CASSFRRTDTQYF,TRBV6-2/TRBV6-3,NA,many,TRBJ2-3
TGTGCCAGCAGTGAAGGGTGGGACAGGTATTTAGATACGCAGTATTTT,CASSEGWDRYLDTQYF,TRBV6-1,TRBD1,many,TRBJ2-3
TGCAGTGCTAGAAAGGGGTCACTTCGCACAGATACGCAGTATTTT,CSARKGSLRTDTQYF,TRBV20-1,NA,many,TRBJ2-3
TGTGCCAGCAGTCACAGGGCGGAGACCCAGTACTTC,CASSHRAETQYF,TRBV6-1,NA,few,TRBJ2-5
TGTGCCAGCACCCTAGTGGGGGGAGGTGTGAATGAGCAGTTCTTC,CASTLVGGGVNEQFF,TRBV2,NA,many,TRBJ2-1
TGCGCCAGCAGCAAGGACGGCAGCACAGATACGCAGTATTTT,CASSKDGSTDTQYF,TRBV5-1,NA,NA,TRBJ2-3
TGTGCCAGCTCACCAATAGGGACAGGAAGTCGCAATGAGCAGTTCTTC,CASSPIGTGSRNEQFF,TRBV18,TRBD1,NA,TRBJ2-1
TGTGCCTGGAGCCAGGTACGGTCACCCCTCCACTTT,CAWSQVRSPLHF,TRBV30,NA,many,TRBJ1-6
TGCAGCGTTGAAGATACAGGGGGCACAGCCTACGAGCAGTACTTC,CSVEDTGGTAYEQYF,TRBV29-1,TRBD1,NA,TRBJ2-7
TGTGCCAGTTCGACAGGAAACTCCTACGAGCAGTACTTC,CASSTGNSYEQYF,TRBV19,NA,many,TRBJ2-7
TGTGCCAGCAGCTTACCAGAAGGCAGAATTCAGTACTTC,CASSLPEGRIQYF,TRBV7-2,NA,few,TRBJ2-4
TGCGCCAGCAGCCAAGAGCGGGGGGCGAGCGGGGCCCGCACAGATACGCAGTATTTT,CASSQERGASGARTDTQYF,TRBV4-1,TRBD2,many,TRBJ2-3
TGCAGTGCTAGTCGAGCGGGGAGCACAGATACGCAGTATTTT,CSASRAGSTDTQYF,TRBV20-1,TRBD2,many,TRBJ2-3
TGCGCCAGCAGCCTAGAGGACAGGAGCTATAATTCACCCCTCCACTTT,CASSLEDRSYNSPLHF,TRBV4-1,TRBD1,many,TRBJ1-6
TGTGCCAGCAGTCCGGGGGGCCTAAGGGTTGGTAATGAGCAGTTCTTC,CASSPGGLRVGNEQFF,TRBV6-1,NA,few,TRBJ2-1
TGTGCCAGCAGCTCGGGGCGGACGACTAATGAAAAACTGTTTTTT,CASSSGRTTNEKLFF,TRBV5-4,NA,NA,TRBJ1-4
TGTGCCAGCAGCCCTTTGACAGGGAAGGAGACCCAGTACTTC,CASSPLTGKETQYF,TRBV5-6,TRBD1,NA,TRBJ2-5
TGCGCCAGCAGTGGCGGACAAGAGACCCAGTACTTC,CASSGGQETQYF,TRBV5-1,NA,few,TRBJ2-5
TGCAGTGCTAGAGATAGCGTTCAGTTTATTTACGAGCAGTACTTC,CSARDSVQFIYEQYF,TRBV20-1,NA,NA,TRBJ2-7
TGTGCCAGCAGCCACCCCGTAGCGGGACGGGTTGACAATGAGCAGTTCTTC,CASSHPVAGRVDNEQFF,TRBV4-2,TRBD2,few,TRBJ2-1
TGCAGTGCTAGAGATCGGGAGGATGTTTCCTACGAGCAGTACTTC,CSARDREDVSYEQYF,TRBV20-1,TRBD2,NA,TRBJ2-7
TGTGCCAGTAGACAGGGGCAGGGCACTGAAGCTTTCTTT,CASRQGQGTEAFF,TRBV19,TRBD1,NA,TRBJ1-1
TGCAGTGCTAGAGAAGGGAACAGGGGCGGCTACACCTTC,CSAREGNRGGYTF,TRBV20-1,TRBD1,many,TRBJ1-2
TGTGCCAGCAGCTCAGAACAGGAGGCTGGGGCCAACGTCCTGACTTTC,CASSSEQEAGANVLTF,TRBV5-4,NA,many,TRBJ2-6
TGTGCCAGCAGCTTTGTTACCCTCTACGGCTACACCTTC,CASSFVTLYGYTF,TRBV7-2,NA,NA,TRBJ1-2
TGTGCCAGCAGCTTAGAGGGGCAGCGGAACACTGAAGCTTTCTTT,CASSLEGQRNTEAFF,TRBV7-9,NA,NA,TRBJ1-1
TGTGCCAGCAGTCTCGGGACAGGGGCGGGGTATGGCTACACCTTC,CASSLGTGAGYGYTF,TRBV28,TRBD1,NA,TRBJ1-2
TGCAGCGTTGCGGCAGGGCCTGGAAACACCATATATTTT,CSVAAGPGNTIYF,TRBV29-1,NA,NA,TRBJ1-3
TGTGCCAGCAGCTTAAGAGACGGCACAGATACGCAGTATTTT,CASSLRDGTDTQYF,TRBV7-3,NA,many,TRBJ2-3
TGCAGTGCTAGGAGGACAGGGGGAGAGGAAAAACTGTTTTTT,CSARRTGGEEKLFF,TRBV20-1,TRBD1,many,TRBJ1-4
TGTGCCAGCTGGGGGGTACTAGCGGGGGTCAAAGATACGCAGTATTTT,CASWGVLAGVKDTQYF,TRBV2,TRBD2,NA,TRBJ2-3
TGCGCCAGCAGCTGGGGTTCGGGAGATCGTACTGCGGAGTACTTC,CASSWGSGDRTAEYF,TRBV5-1,NA,many,TRBJ2-7
TGCAGTGCTAGGGGGACTAGCGGGAACGATGAGCAGTTCTTC,CSARGTSGNDEQFF,TRBV20-1,TRBD2,NA,TRBJ2-1
TGTGCCAGCAGCTTAACCATAACCGGGGAGCTGTTTTTT,CASSLTITGELFF,TRBV7-2,NA,few,TRBJ2-2
TGTGCCAGCAGCTCAGCACCTCGGGACAAGAGAAACACCATATATTTT,CASSSAPRDKRNTIYF,TRBV7-6,NA,many,TRBJ1-3
TGTGCCAGCAGCTTAGGTCCAGGGATGGCCTACGAGCAGTACTTC,CASSLGPGMAYEQYF,TRBV7-2,NA,many,TRBJ2-7
TGTGCCAGCAGTGTTAGGACAGTGCTTGATGGGGAGCTGTTTTTT,CASSVRTVLDGELFF,TRBV2,NA,many,TRBJ2-2
TGTGCCAGCAGCTTAGCGGGAAGGGTCTTGAGTGGCTACACCTTC,CASSLAGRVLSGYTF,TRBV7-2,NA,NA,TRBJ1-2
TGCGCCAGCAGAACACAGGGTGGGGGAAACACCATATATTTT,CASRTQGGGNTIYF,TRBV10-2,NA,many,TRBJ1-3
TGTGCCAGTAGTACAGGGACAGGGCGCATAGAGACCCAGTACTTC,CASSTGTGRIETQYF,TRBV19,TRBD1,many,TRBJ2-5
TGTGCCAGCAGCCTCGGGACACTTGAAGCTTTCTTT,CASSLGTLEAFF,TRBV2,NA,few,TRBJ1-1
TGTGCCAGCAGCTTAAAAGGGGGGACTTATTCACCCCTCCACTTT,CASSLKGGTYSPLHF,TRBV7-9,NA,NA,TRBJ1-6
TGTGCCAGCAGCTTAGCGCTGGGGGGGCGGAATGAGCAGTTCTTC,CASSLALGGRNEQFF,TRBV7-9,NA,many,TRBJ2-1
TGTGCCAGTACAGGACAGGGCATCCACGAGCAGTACTTC,CASTGQGIHEQYF,TRBV19,TRBD1,few,TRBJ2-7
TGTGCCAGCAGTGGAAATAGAGGACAGGGGAATCAGCCCCAGCATTTT,CASSGNRGQGNQPQHF,TRBV6-1,TRBD1,many,TRBJ1-5
TGTGCCAGCAGTTACCCATTGATGACAGGGAGCAATCAGCCCCAGCATTTT,CASSYPLMTGSNQPQHF,TRBV6-6,TRBD1,many,TRBJ1-5
TGTGCCAGCAGCCAAATCCGGGGGGGCGAGCAGTACTTC,CASSQIRGGEQYF,TRBV7-6,TRBD2,NA,TRBJ2-7
TGTGCCAGCATTTCGGCGCAGGGGCCCTACGAGCAGTACTTC,CASISAQGPYEQYF,TRBV28,NA,NA,TRBJ2-7